This T cell receptor beta chain emerged from a study of T cells expressing NK-cell markers. Overall study context: Seven donors tested HCMV-seropositive and one tested seronegative among the eight sequenced.

After re-calling the 5' RACE reads, TCRdb lists one entry per CDR3 protein, DNA absent. This sample contains about 260,000 distinct CDR3 sequences. Germline V gene sequence: CDR1 DFQATT, CDR2 SNEGSKA (reference sequence). This CDR3 region has 15 residues. This TCR was sampled from a man aged 18 to 30 in good health. Sample: blood T cells: a sorted CD56 or NKG2C T cell subset, CD4+ or CD8+ T cells, or bulk PBMC T cells (not recorded which). The V call is TRBV20-1, the J call TRBJ2-1; TCRdb indicates TRBD2, and absent DNA this call remains unverified. The CDR3: CSARDARPSNNEQFF.